The T cell receptor beta chain described here comes from a study of T cell responses to AZD1222 COVID-19 vaccine. Broader study findings: Only 5 or 6 people who got AZD1222 tested seropositive at baseline. Rises in breadth and depth of Spike-specific TCRs came after two AZD1222 doses. Distributed over spike, vaccine-associated CD4 TCRs predominated at 160-218 and 743-854.

Generated by immunoSEQ multiplex PCR, the TCRdb table keeps only in-frame clones and is missing some. Of 150,000 to 250,000 clones in the sample, 80% to 95% were seen once. A remark on this clone: Its target is not known.

The specimen was peripheral blood, collected 28 days after the second AZD1222 dose. The origin of this receptor is an adult who received the AZD1222 COVID-19 vaccine.

CDR3 coding DNA: TGTGCCAGCAGCTGGGACAGTAGCAATCAGCCCCAGCATTTT. Its protein is CASSWDSSNQPQHF. The chain recombines TRBV7-9 with TRBJ1-5; 7 bases agree with TRBD1. With V trimmed by 4 bases and J by 0 bases, 0 bases remained unmatched. The V gene's germline CDR1 is SEHNR and CDR2 FQNEAQ (reference sequence). This CDR3 spans 14 amino acids. The complete variable domain, with remaining parts taken from reference TRBV7-9 and TRBJ1-5, reads DTGVSQNPRHKITKRGQNVTFRCDPISEHNRLYWYRQTLGQGPEFLTYFQNEAQLEKSRLLSDRFSAERPKGSFSTLEIQRTEQGDSAMYLCASSWDSSNQPQHFGDGTRLSIL.